These 6 T cell receptor beta chains were all obtained from the same sample, sequenced in a study of blood T cell repertoires in COVID-19. The method was immunoSEQ multiplex PCR; TCRdb's version includes in-frame clones alone and lacks a portion of them. In the table there are 100,000 to 150,000 clones, 65% to 90% of which are singletons. Sequenced sample: peripheral blood. The source of these receptors is a man older than 75 with active or convalescent COVID-19.

DNA of the CDR3: TGTGCTAGTGGCCCCGGAGCGCACGGGGATCGCGGCTACACCTTC. Amino acid sequence: CASGPGAHGDRGYTF. The chain carries TRBV12-5 and TRBJ1-2, with D unresolved. The V gene lost 6 bases and the J gene lost 8 bases, with 22 bases spanning the gap. This CDR3 contains 15 residues. Per germline, CDR1 LGHNT and CDR2 FRNRAP.

V and J are TRBV2 and TRBJ1-5, with D perhaps TRBD1 (5 bases). This CDR3 comprises 14 residues. Trimming shortened V by 5 bases and J by 2 bases, and 10 bases separated the two germline ends. The germline V gene has CDR1 SNHLY and CDR2 FYNNEI. The CDR3 DNA reads TGTGCCAGCAGTCCCCAGGGTGGCAATCAGCCCCAGCATTTT. Translation: CASSPQGGNQPQHF.

V and J are TRBV5-6 and TRBJ2-1; 9 bases agree with TRBD1. J was trimmed by 0 bases and V by 3 bases; bases with no gene match: 7. The CDR3 is 17 residues long. CDR1 and CDR2 from the germline V gene are SGHDT and YYEEEE. The chain's CDR3 is CASSSTGGVGSYNEQFF. The DNA for the CDR3 is TGTGCCAGCAGCTCGACAGGGGGAGTGGGCTCCTACAATGAGCAGTTCTTC.

DNA for the CDR3: TGTGCCATCAGTGAGTACCAGGGGGATATGGCCTACGAGCAGTACTTC. This codes for CAISEYQGDMAYEQYF. The chain has TRBV10-3 and TRBJ2-7; 7 nucleotides match TRBD1. CDR3 length: 16 residues. The germline V gene has CDR1 ENHRY and CDR2 SYGVKD. Trimming took 1 base from V and 2 from J; bases not matched to a gene: 8.

The rearrangement joins TRBV18 to TRBJ2-7, with a tentative D call TRBD2 (6 bases). Looked up from germline, CDR1 is KGHSH and CDR2 is LQKENI. V lost 3 bases to trimming and J lost 6 bases, with 12 bases between them. This CDR3 is built from 13 residues. The CDR3 DNA reads as TGTGCCAGCTCACCCCCGGGGGTACGCGAGCAGTACTTC. It is translated as CASSPPGVREQYF.

The CDR3: CASSLGGTDYGYTF. CDR3 in DNA: TGTGCCAGCAGCTTAGGCGGGACAGACTATGGCTACACCTTC. V and J are TRBV11-2 and TRBJ1-2; 7 bases are shared with TRBD1. Germline lookup yields CDR1 SGHAT and CDR2 FQNNGV. V was pared by 1 base and J by 3 bases, with 2 bases of the junction left unmatched. This CDR3 is 14 amino acids long.